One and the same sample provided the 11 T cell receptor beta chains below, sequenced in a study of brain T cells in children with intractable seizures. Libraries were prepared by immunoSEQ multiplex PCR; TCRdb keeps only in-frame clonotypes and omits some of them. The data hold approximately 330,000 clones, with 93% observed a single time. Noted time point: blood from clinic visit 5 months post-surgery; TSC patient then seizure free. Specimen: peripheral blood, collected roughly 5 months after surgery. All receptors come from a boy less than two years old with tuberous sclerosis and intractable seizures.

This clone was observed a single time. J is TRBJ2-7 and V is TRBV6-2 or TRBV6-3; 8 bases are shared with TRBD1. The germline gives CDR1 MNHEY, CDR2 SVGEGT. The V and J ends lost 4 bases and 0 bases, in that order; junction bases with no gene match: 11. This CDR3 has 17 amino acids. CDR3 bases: TGTGCCAGCAGTTTCCCAACCAGGGGGCGGGACTCCTACGAGCAGTACTTC. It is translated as CASSFPTRGRDSYEQYF.

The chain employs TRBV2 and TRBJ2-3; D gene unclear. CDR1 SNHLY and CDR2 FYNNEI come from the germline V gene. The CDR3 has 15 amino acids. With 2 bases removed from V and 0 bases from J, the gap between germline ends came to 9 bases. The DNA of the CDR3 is TGTGCCAGCAGTGAATTTAGCACCAGCACAGATACGCAGTATTTT. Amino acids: CASSEFSTSTDTQYF.

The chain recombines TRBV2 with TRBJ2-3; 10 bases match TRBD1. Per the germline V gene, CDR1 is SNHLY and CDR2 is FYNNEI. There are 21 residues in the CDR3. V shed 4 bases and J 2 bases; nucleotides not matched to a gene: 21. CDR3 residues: CASSGRVGDRGEPTYTDTQYF. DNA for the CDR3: TGTGCCAGCAGTGGCAGGGTGGGGGACAGGGGTGAGCCAACGTACACAGATACGCAGTATTTT.

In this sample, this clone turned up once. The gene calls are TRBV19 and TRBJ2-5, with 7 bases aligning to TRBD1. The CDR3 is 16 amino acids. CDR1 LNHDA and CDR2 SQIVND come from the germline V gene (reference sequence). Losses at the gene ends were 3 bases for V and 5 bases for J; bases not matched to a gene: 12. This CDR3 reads CASSIGSGGTGETQYF. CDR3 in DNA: TGTGCCAGTAGTATTGGCTCAGGGGGTACGGGCGAGACCCAGTACTTC.

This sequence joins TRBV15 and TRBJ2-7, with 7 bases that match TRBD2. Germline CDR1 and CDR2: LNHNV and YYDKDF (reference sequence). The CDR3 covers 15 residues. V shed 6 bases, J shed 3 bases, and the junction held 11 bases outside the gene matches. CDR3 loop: CATSREGPGSYEQYF. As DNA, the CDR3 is TGTGCCACCAGTAGGGAGGGCCCCGGCAGCTACGAGCAGTACTTC.

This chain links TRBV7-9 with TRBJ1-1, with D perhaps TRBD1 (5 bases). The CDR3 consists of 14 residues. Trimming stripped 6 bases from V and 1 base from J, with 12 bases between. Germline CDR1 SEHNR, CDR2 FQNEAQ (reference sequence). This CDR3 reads CASSVIGENTEAFF. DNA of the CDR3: TGTGCCAGCAGTGTGATAGGGGAGAACACTGAAGCTTTCTTT.

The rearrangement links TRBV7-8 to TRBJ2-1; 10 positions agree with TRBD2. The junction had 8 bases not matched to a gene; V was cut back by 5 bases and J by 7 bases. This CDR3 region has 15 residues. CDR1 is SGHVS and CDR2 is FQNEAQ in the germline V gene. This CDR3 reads CASSIASGGLNEQFF. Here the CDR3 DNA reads TGTGCCAGCAGCATTGCTAGCGGGGGTCTGAATGAGCAGTTCTTC.

CDR3 loop: CASSPVDGAQYF. CDR3 DNA: TGTGCCAGCAGCCCGGTGGATGGGGCCCAGTACTTC. V is TRBV5-6 and J is TRBJ2-5; D is unresolved. Germline loops: CDR1 SGHDT, CDR2 YYEEEE. Deletions cut 4 bases from V and 9 bases from J, with 13 bases between. The CDR3 is made up of 12 amino acids.

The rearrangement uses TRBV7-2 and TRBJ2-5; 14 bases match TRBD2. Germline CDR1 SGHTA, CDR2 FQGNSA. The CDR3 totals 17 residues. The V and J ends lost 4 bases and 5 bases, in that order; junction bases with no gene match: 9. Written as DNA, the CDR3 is TGTGCCAGCAGCTCCGCGACTAGCGGGGGGGCTTCGGAGACCCAGTACTTC. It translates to CASSSATSGGASETQYF.

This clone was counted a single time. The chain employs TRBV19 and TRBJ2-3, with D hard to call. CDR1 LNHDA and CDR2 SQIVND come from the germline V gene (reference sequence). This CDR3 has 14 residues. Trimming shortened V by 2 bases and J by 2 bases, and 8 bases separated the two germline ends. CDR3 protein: CASSINVNTDTQYF. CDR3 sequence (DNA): TGTGCCAGTAGTATAAACGTAAACACAGATACGCAGTATTTT.

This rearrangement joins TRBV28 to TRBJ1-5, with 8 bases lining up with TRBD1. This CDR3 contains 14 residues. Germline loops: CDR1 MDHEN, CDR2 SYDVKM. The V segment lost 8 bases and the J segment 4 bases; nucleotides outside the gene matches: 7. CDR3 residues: CASRQGWVNQPQHF. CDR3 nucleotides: TGTGCCAGCCGACAGGGGTGGGTGAATCAGCCCCAGCATTTT.